The 30 T cell receptor beta chains given below trace back to one sample, sequenced in a study of blood T cell repertoires in COVID-19. TCRdb's copy holds only in-frame clones and misses some; the assay was immunoSEQ multiplex PCR. The sample includes 100,000 or so clones, about 88% of them seen just once. Sequencing was done on a sample of peripheral blood. These receptors all come from a man aged 45-60 years with active or convalescent COVID-19.

This chain uses TRBV7-8 with TRBJ1-4; D not certain. Germline V gives CDR1 SGHVS, CDR2 FQNEAQ. This CDR3 region has 12 residues. V shed 3 bases and J shed 6 bases, with 5 bases lying between them. As DNA, the CDR3 is TGTGCCAGCAGCTTCGGGGATGAAAAACTGTTTTTT. Translation gives CASSFGDEKLFF.

The chain links TRBV5-1 to TRBJ2-1; a weak D match, TRBD1 (6 bases). The germline CDR1 and CDR2 sequences are SGHRS and YFSETQ. The CDR3 length is 14 residues. Trimming stripped 0 bases from V and 3 bases from J, with 7 bases between. The CDR3 sequence is CASSLGQDYNEQFF. The DNA for the CDR3 is TGCGCCAGCAGCTTGGGACAGGACTACAATGAGCAGTTCTTC. The full variable domain, with the rest looked up from reference TRBV5-1 and TRBJ2-1, is KAGVTQTPRYLIKTRGQQVTLSCSPISGHRSVSWYQQTPGQGLQFLFEYFSETQRNKGNFPGRFSGRQFSNSRSEMNVSTLELGDSALYLCASSLGQDYNEQFFGPGTRLTVL.

This chain joins TRBV11-2 and TRBJ1-2; the D is unclear. There are 15 residues in the CDR3. The germline V and J ends were trimmed by 6 bases and 7 bases, with 21 bases remaining between them. The germline V gene has CDR1 SGHAT and CDR2 FQNNGV. In DNA form, the CDR3 reads TGTGCCAGCAGGTTTGAGCCCGGGGTCCCCGCTGGCTACACCTTC. Amino acid sequence: CASRFEPGVPAGYTF.

This clone was seen just once. This chain uses TRBV2 with TRBJ1-4; D possibly corresponds to TRBD1 (6 bases). V dropped 6 bases and J dropped 3 bases, with 8 bases sitting between them. The length of the CDR3 is 13 residues. Germline CDR1 and CDR2: SNHLY and FYNNEI. CDR3 amino acids: CASRHRANEKLFF. The CDR3 DNA reads as TGTGCCAGCAGGCACAGGGCTAATGAAAAACTGTTTTTT.

The J gene is TRBJ1-4, the V gene TRBV5-1, with a possible D match to TRBD1 (5 bases). Trimming removed 1 base at V and 3 bases at J, with 10 bases between. The CDR3 spans 15 residues. Germline CDR1 is SGHRS and CDR2 is YFSETQ. DNA of the CDR3: TGCGCCAGCAGCTTGCAGGGAACACCTAATGAAAAACTGTTTTTT. Amino acid sequence: CASSLQGTPNEKLFF.

The rearrangement links TRBV6-6 to TRBJ2-4, with D possibly being TRBD2 (6 bases). V was clipped by 0 bases and J by 9 bases, with 12 bases between them. The CDR3 runs to 14 residues. From germline, CDR1 is MNHNY and CDR2 SVGAGI (reference sequence). This chain's CDR3 is CASSYSGGESIQYF. The CDR3 DNA follows: TGTGCCAGCAGTTACTCGGGGGGAGAGAGCATTCAGTACTTC.

The V gene is TRBV11-3, the J gene TRBJ2-2; the D is unclear. The V end lost 3 bases, the J end lost 4 bases, and 12 bases lay between the germline ends. Germline V CDR1 and CDR2: SGHNT, YENEEA. The length of the CDR3 is 15 residues. The CDR3 region has the DNA TGTGCCAGCAGCTTGACGCTAGGCTCCACCGGGGAGCTGTTTTTT. It yields the protein CASSLTLGSTGELFF.

The rearrangement links TRBV2 to TRBJ2-3; D is possibly TRBD2 (6 bases). The CDR3 has 14 amino acids. Germline V gives CDR1 SNHLY, CDR2 FYNNEI. Trimming removed 7 bases from V and 2 bases from J, with 13 bases in between. CDR3 bases: TGTGCCAGCAACGGGGGAACCCTCACAGATACGCAGTATTTT. Translated, it gives CASNGGTLTDTQYF.

This chain uses TRBV5-6 with TRBJ2-5, with D tentatively TRBD2 (5 bases). The V end lost 4 bases, the J end lost 3 bases, and 13 bases lay between the germline ends. This CDR3 contains 14 residues. The germline gives CDR1 SGHDT, CDR2 YYEEEE. The CDR3: CASSPTTREETQYF. CDR3 nucleotide sequence: TGTGCCAGCAGCCCAACCACTAGAGAAGAGACCCAGTACTTC. Based on the CDR3 plus reference TRBV5-6 and TRBJ2-5, the full variable domain is DAGVTQSPTHLIKTRGQQVTLRCSPKSGHDTVSWYQQALGQGPQFIFQYYEEEERQRGNFPDRFSGHQFPNYSSELNVNALLLGDSALYLCASSPTTREETQYFGPGTRLLVL.

The genes are TRBV7-2 and TRBJ2-2, with 8 bases lining up with TRBD2. The CDR3 length is 16 residues. CDR1 is SGHTA and CDR2 is FQGNSA in the germline V gene. V lost 5 bases and J lost 5; bases outside the gene matches: 10. The CDR3 bases are TGTGCCAGCAGCCCTCCGGGGGGGGGCAGGACCGGGGAGCTGTTTTTT. Its protein product is CASSPPGGGRTGELFF. The variable domain in full, completed from reference TRBV7-2 and TRBJ2-2, reads GAGVSQSPSNKVTEKGKDVELRCDPISGHTALYWYRQSLGQGLEFLIYFQGNSAPDKSGLPSDRFSAERTGGSVSTLTIQRTQQEDSAVYLCASSPPGGGRTGELFFGEGSRLTVL.

The chain uses TRBV29-1 and TRBJ2-3; 7 positions agree with TRBD2. Trimming took 3 bases from V and 6 from J; bases not matched to a gene: 6. The CDR3 contains 13 residues. The germline V gene has CDR1 SQVTM and CDR2 ANQGSEA. The CDR3 bases are TGCAGCGTTGACCTGGGGGGGGGTGATACGCAGTATTTT. Translated, it gives CSVDLGGGDTQYF.

This clone was seen only once. The CDR3 DNA reads as TGTGCCAGCAGTTTAAGACAGCTATCTAGGGGTTACACCTTC. It is translated as CASSLRQLSRGYTF. The rearrangement joins TRBV28 to TRBJ1-2; TRBD1 might be the D (5 bases). The V gene lost 2 bases and the J gene lost 11 bases, with 18 bases spanning the gap. In germline, CDR1 is MDHEN, CDR2 SYDVKM. The CDR3 covers 14 residues.

The chain has TRBV7-2 and TRBJ2-7, with TRBD2 as a possible D gene (6 bases). The CDR3 sequence is 14 residues long. Trimming left V 3 bases short and J 2 bases short, with 11 bases between. Germline CDR1 and CDR2: SGHTA and FQGNSA. CDR3: CASSFQGGPYEQYV. CDR3 sequence (DNA): TGTGCCAGCAGCTTCCAGGGAGGCCCCTACGAGCAGTACGTC.

V is TRBV4-1 and J is TRBJ2-1; 7 bases fit TRBD1. This CDR3 region has 15 residues. Germline values: CDR1 MGHRA, CDR2 YSYEKL. V shed 3 bases and J 7 bases; nucleotides not matched to a gene: 9. The CDR3 protein is CASSQADRERNEQFF. The CDR3 DNA sequence: TGCGCCAGCAGCCAGGCTGACAGGGAGCGGAATGAGCAGTTCTTC.

V is TRBV6-2 or TRBV6-3 and J is TRBJ2-7; TRBD1 matches at 8 bases. V shed 6 bases, J shed 0 bases, and the junction held 13 bases outside the gene matches. CDR1 is MNHEY and CDR2 is SVGEGT in the germline V gene. The CDR3 runs to 17 residues. Here the CDR3 reads CASSPGQVIPFSYEQYF. CDR3 DNA sequence: TGTGCCAGCAGCCCGGGACAGGTAATTCCGTTCTCCTACGAGCAGTACTTC.

J is TRBJ2-2 and V is TRBV5-4; TRBD1 is a possible D gene (6 bases). Trimming took 3 bases from V and 7 from J, leaving 16 bases between them. The length of the CDR3 is 15 residues. The germline V gene encodes CDR1 SGHNT and CDR2 YYREEE (reference sequence). The CDR3 DNA reads as TGTGCCAGCAGCTCTTTCCCGACAGGTCTCGGGGAGCTGTTTTTT. It is translated as CASSSFPTGLGELFF.

The chain joins TRBV18 to TRBJ1-5; possible D gene TRBD1, 6 bases. Trimming cost V 6 bases and J 5 bases, with 11 bases left between them. Germline loops: CDR1 KGHSH, CDR2 LQKENI. CDR3 size: 13 residues. DNA of the CDR3: TGTGCCAGCTCTCAGGGGAGGGATCAGCCCCAGCATTTT. As protein: CASSQGRDQPQHF.

This clone was found a few times. The chain uses TRBV6-2 or TRBV6-3 and TRBJ1-1, with 9 bases identical to TRBD1. The CDR3 runs to 13 residues. Trimming removed 6 bases from V and 4 bases from J; junction bases left unmatched: 3. CDR1 and CDR2 (germline): MNHEY, SVGEGT. CDR3 DNA sequence: TGTGCCAGCAGCCTGACAGGGGGCACTGAAGCTTTCTTT. As protein: CASSLTGGTEAFF.

The chain employs TRBV28 and TRBJ2-2, with 10 bases lining up with TRBD1. This CDR3 spans 16 amino acids. Germline V lookup: CDR1 MDHEN, CDR2 SYDVKM. The ends lost 5 bases at V and 4 bases at J; junction bases unmatched: 7. CDR3 coding DNA: TGTGCCAGCAGTGCGTTAGACAGGGGGCTCACCGGGGAGCTGTTTTTT. Translation gives CASSALDRGLTGELFF.

This clone has only a few counts. The V call is TRBV9, the J call TRBJ1-1; possibly TRBD1 for D (5 bases). V lost 3 bases and J lost 4, with 10 bases in between. This CDR3 contains 13 residues. Germline lookup yields CDR1 SGDLS and CDR2 YYNGEE. The CDR3 spells CASSARRGTEAFF. The CDR3 coding sequence is TGTGCCAGCAGCGCCCGAAGGGGCACTGAAGCTTTCTTT.

This rearrangement joins TRBV18 to TRBJ2-7; TRBD2 aligns across 13 bases. Germline CDR1 and CDR2: KGHSH and LQKENI. The CDR3 spans 15 residues. The ends lost 4 bases at V and 3 bases at J; junction bases unmatched: 3. CDR3 nucleotide sequence: TGTGCCAGCTCACTGGGGACTAGCGGGATCTACGAGCAGTACTTC. It codes for CASSLGTSGIYEQYF. Using reference TRBV18 and TRBJ2-7 for the parts outside the CDR3, the full variable domain is NAGVMQNPRHLVRRRGQEARLRCSPMKGHSHVYWYRQLPEEGLKFMVYLQKENIIDESGMPKERFSAEFPKEGPSILRIQQVVRGDSAAYFCASSLGTSGIYEQYFGPGTRLTVT.

The chain links TRBV6-6 to TRBJ2-7; 9 bases agree with TRBD1. The J segment lost 2 bases and the V segment lost 5 bases, leaving 1 base of the junction unmatched. Germline V lookup: CDR1 MNHNY, CDR2 SVGAGI (reference sequence). The CDR3 sequence is 13 residues long. CDR3 sequence (DNA): TGTGCCAGCAGTCGGGACAGGGCCTACGAGCAGTACTTC. Protein product: CASSRDRAYEQYF.

The chain carries TRBV5-5 and TRBJ1-5; maybe TRBD1 (6 bases). Trimming cost V 4 bases and J 7 bases, with 12 bases left between them. The CDR3 loop spans 13 amino acids. CDR1 and CDR2 (germline): SGHKS, YYEKEE (reference sequence). The chain's CDR3 is CASSLQGFQPQHF. The CDR3, as DNA: TGTGCCAGCAGCCTACAGGGTTTCCAGCCCCAGCATTTT.

The rearrangement uses TRBV15 and TRBJ1-3; D is unclear. CDR3 length: 16 residues. Deletions cut 3 bases from V and 0 bases from J, with 12 bases between. Looked up from germline, CDR1 is LNHNV and CDR2 is YYDKDF (reference sequence). Here the CDR3 reads CATSSSARNSGNTIYF. The CDR3 DNA reads as TGTGCCACCAGCAGTTCCGCCAGGAACTCTGGAAACACCATATATTTT.

The rearrangement uses TRBV5-1 and TRBJ1-5; 9 bases line up with TRBD1. The V gene end was trimmed by 7 bases and the J gene end by 3 bases; junction bases not matched to a gene: 8. CDR3 size: 15 residues. Germline CDR1 is SGHRS and CDR2 is YFSETQ. The CDR3, as DNA: TGCGCCAGCCCTTACCGGGACAGGGCCAATCAGCCCCAGCATTTT. Its translation is CASPYRDRANQPQHF. Full variable domain (remainder filled in from reference TRBV5-1 and TRBJ1-5): KAGVTQTPRYLIKTRGQQVTLSCSPISGHRSVSWYQQTPGQGLQFLFEYFSETQRNKGNFPGRFSGRQFSNSRSEMNVSTLELGDSALYLCASPYRDRANQPQHFGDGTRLSIL.

The V call is TRBV6-5, the J call TRBJ2-3; 8 nucleotides match TRBD2. V lost 6 bases to trimming and J lost 6 bases; unmatched junction nucleotides: 11. Looked up from germline, CDR1 is MNHEY and CDR2 is SVGAGI. CDR3 length: 15 amino acids. Here the CDR3 reads CASSAWRGVTDTQYF. The DNA of the CDR3 is TGTGCCAGCAGCGCTTGGCGGGGGGTCACGGATACGCAGTATTTT.

This sequence joins TRBV28 and TRBJ1-2; D unclear. This CDR3 is built from 13 residues. Between the trimmed V and J ends, which lost 3 bases and 7 bases, there was a span of 12 bases. Germline V gene data show CDR1 as MDHEN and CDR2 as SYDVKM. The CDR3 DNA reads TGTGCCAGCAGTTTGAGGGAAGCTGGTGGCTACACCTTC. Residues: CASSLREAGGYTF.

The chain combines TRBV18 with TRBJ2-1; the match to TRBD1 covers 10 bases. Germline V CDR1 and CDR2: KGHSH, LQKENI. J was trimmed by 6 bases and V by 2 bases; bases with no gene match: 4. This CDR3 contains 15 residues. The CDR3 sequence: CASSPSGTGVNEQFF. The CDR3 DNA sequence: TGTGCCAGCTCACCAAGCGGGACAGGGGTCAATGAGCAGTTCTTC. Combining the CDR3 with reference TRBV18 and TRBJ2-1 gives the whole variable domain NAGVMQNPRHLVRRRGQEARLRCSPMKGHSHVYWYRQLPEEGLKFMVYLQKENIIDESGMPKERFSAEFPKEGPSILRIQQVVRGDSAAYFCASSPSGTGVNEQFFGPGTRLTVL.

This chain joins TRBV2 and TRBJ1-2; TRBD1 agrees at 12 bases. V was clipped by 6 bases and J by 6 bases; unmatched bases: 5. The CDR3 has 14 residues. Germline V gene lookup returns CDR1 SNHLY and CDR2 FYNNEI. The CDR3: CASRGTGGADGYTF. The CDR3 DNA sequence: TGTGCCAGCAGGGGGACAGGGGGCGCCGATGGCTACACCTTC. Filled out from reference TRBV2 and TRBJ1-2, the complete variable domain reads EPEVTQTPSHQVTQMGQEVILRCVPISNHLYFYWYRQILGQKVEFLVSFYNNEISEKSEIFDDQFSVERPDGSNFTLKIRSTKLEDSAMYFCASRGTGGADGYTFGSGTRLTVV.

This clone was seen a few times. The chain combines TRBV9 with TRBJ2-7; 9 bases match TRBD2. The CDR3 has 17 residues. Germline CDR1 reads SGDLS; CDR2 reads YYNGEE. J lost 3 bases, V lost 0 bases, and 10 bases had no gene match. The DNA of the CDR3 is TGTGCCAGCAGCGTAGCTGCGGGAGGGGTACAGGGCTACGAGCAGTACTTC. Translation: CASSVAAGGVQGYEQYF. Supplemented by reference TRBV9 and TRBJ2-7, the full variable domain reads DSGVTQTPKHLITATGQRVTLRCSPRSGDLSVYWYQQSLDQGLQFLIQYYNGEERAKGNILERFSAQQFPDLHSELNLSSLELGDSALYFCASSVAAGGVQGYEQYFGPGTRLTVT.